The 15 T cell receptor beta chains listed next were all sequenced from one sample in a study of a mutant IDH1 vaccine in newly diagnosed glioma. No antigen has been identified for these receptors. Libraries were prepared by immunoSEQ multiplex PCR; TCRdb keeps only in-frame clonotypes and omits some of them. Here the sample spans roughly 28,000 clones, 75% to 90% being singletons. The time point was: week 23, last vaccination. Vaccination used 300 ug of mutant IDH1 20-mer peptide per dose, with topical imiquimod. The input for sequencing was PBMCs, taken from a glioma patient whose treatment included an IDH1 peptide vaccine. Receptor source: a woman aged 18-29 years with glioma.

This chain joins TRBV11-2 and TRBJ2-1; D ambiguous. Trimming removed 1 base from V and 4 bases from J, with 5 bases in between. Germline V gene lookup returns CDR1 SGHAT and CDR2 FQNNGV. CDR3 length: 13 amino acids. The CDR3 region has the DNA TGTGCCAGCAGCTTAGCACAGTACAATGAGCAGTTCTTC. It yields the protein CASSLAQYNEQFF.

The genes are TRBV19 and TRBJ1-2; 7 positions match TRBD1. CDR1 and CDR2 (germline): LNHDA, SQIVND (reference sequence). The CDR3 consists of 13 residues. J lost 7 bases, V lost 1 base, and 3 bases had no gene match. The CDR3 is CASSIGGGRGYTF. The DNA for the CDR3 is TGTGCCAGTAGTATAGGAGGGGGCCGTGGCTACACCTTC.

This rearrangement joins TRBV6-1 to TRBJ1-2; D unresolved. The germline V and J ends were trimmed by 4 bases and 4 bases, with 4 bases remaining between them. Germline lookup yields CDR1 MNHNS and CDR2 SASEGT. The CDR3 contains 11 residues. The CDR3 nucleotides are TGTGCCAGCAGTGGACTCTATGGCTACACCTTC. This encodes CASSGLYGYTF.

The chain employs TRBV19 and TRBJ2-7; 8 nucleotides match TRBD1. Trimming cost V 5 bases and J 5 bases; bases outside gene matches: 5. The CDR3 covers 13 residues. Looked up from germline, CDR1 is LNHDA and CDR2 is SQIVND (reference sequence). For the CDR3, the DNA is TGTGCCAGTAGTCCGACAGGGGAGAACGAGCAGTACTTC. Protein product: CASSPTGENEQYF.

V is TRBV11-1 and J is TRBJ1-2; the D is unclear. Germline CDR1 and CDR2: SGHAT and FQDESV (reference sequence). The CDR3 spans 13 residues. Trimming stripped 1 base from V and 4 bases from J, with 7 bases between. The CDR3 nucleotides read TGTGCCAGCAGCTTAGGAAAGACCTATGGCTACACCTTC. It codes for CASSLGKTYGYTF.

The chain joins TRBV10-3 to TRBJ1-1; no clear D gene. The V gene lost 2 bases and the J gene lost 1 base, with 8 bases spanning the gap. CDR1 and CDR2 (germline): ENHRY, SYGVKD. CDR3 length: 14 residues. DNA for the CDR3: TGTGCCATCAGTGAGGACACGAGGAACACTGAAGCTTTCTTT. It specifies CAISEDTRNTEAFF.

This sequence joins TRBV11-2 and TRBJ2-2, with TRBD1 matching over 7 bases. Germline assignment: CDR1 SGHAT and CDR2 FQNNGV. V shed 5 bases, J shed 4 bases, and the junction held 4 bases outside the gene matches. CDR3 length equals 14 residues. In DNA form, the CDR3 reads TGTGCCAGCAGCATACAGGGGTTCACCGGGGAGCTGTTTTTT. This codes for CASSIQGFTGELFF.

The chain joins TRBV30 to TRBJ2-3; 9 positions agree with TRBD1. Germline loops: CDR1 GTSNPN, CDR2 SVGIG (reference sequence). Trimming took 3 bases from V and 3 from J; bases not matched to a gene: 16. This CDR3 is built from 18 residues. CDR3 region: CAWSEPILRDRVTDTQYF. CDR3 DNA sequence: TGTGCCTGGAGCGAGCCGATACTCCGGGACAGGGTAACAGATACGCAGTATTTT.

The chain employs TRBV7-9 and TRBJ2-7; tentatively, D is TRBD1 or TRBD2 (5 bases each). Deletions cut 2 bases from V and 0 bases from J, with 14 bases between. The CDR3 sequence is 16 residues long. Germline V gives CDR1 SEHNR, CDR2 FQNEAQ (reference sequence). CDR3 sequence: CASSLSGGVFSYEQYF. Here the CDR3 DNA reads TGTGCCAGCAGCTTATCTGGGGGTGTCTTCTCCTACGAGCAGTACTTC. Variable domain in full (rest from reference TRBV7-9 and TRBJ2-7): DTGVSQNPRHKITKRGQNVTFRCDPISEHNRLYWYRQTLGQGPEFLTYFQNEAQLEKSRLLSDRFSAERPKGSFSTLEIQRTEQGDSAMYLCASSLSGGVFSYEQYFGPGTRLTVT.

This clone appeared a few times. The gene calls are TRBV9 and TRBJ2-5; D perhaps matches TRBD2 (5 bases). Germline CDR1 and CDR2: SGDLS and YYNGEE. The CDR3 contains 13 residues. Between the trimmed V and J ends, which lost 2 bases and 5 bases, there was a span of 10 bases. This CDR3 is CASSVGGWETQYF. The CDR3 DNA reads TGTGCCAGCAGCGTTGGAGGCTGGGAGACCCAGTACTTC. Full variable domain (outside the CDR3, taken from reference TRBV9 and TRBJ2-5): DSGVTQTPKHLITATGQRVTLRCSPRSGDLSVYWYQQSLDQGLQFLIQYYNGEERAKGNILERFSAQQFPDLHSELNLSSLELGDSALYFCASSVGGWETQYFGPGTRLLVL.

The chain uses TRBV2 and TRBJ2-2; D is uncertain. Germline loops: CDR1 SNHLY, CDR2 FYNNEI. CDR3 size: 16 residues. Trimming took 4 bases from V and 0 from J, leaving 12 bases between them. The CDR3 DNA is TGTGCCAGCAGTGGACAAAGCTTACCGAACACCGGGGAGCTGTTTTTT. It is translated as CASSGQSLPNTGELFF. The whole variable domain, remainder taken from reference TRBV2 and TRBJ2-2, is EPEVTQTPSHQVTQMGQEVILRCVPISNHLYFYWYRQILGQKVEFLVSFYNNEISEKSEIFDDQFSVERPDGSNFTLKIRSTKLEDSAMYFCASSGQSLPNTGELFFGEGSRLTVL.

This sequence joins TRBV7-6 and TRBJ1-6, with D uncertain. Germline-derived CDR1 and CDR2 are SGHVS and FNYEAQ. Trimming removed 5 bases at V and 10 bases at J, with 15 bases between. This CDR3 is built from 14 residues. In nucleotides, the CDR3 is TGTGCCAGCAGCCCAACCCTTGCTGAATCACCCCTCCACTTT. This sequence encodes CASSPTLAESPLHF. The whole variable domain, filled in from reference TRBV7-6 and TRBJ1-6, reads GAGVSQSPRYKVTKRGQDVALRCDPISGHVSLYWYRQALGQGPEFLTYFNYEAQQDKSGLPNDRFSAERPEGSISTLTIQRTEQRDSAMYRCASSPTLAESPLHFGNGTRLTVT.

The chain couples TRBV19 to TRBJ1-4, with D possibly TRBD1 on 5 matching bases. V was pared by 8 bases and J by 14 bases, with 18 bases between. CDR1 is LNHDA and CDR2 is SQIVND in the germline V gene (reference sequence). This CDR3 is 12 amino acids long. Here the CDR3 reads CASLEGRQKLFF. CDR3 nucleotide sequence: TGTGCCAGTCTGGAGGGACGCCAGAAGCTGTTTTTT.

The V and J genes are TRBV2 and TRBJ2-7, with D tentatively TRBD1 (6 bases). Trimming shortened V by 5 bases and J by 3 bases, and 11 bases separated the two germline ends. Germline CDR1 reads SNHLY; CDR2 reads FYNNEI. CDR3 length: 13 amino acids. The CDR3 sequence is CASSSDRNYEQYF. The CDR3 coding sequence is TGTGCCAGCAGTTCGGACAGAAACTACGAGCAGTACTTC. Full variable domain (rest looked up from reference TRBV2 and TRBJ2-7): EPEVTQTPSHQVTQMGQEVILRCVPISNHLYFYWYRQILGQKVEFLVSFYNNEISEKSEIFDDQFSVERPDGSNFTLKIRSTKLEDSAMYFCASSSDRNYEQYFGPGTRLTVT.

CDR3 loop: CASSVRTDNSPLHF. In nucleotides, the CDR3 is TGTGCCAGCAGCGTTAGGACGGATAATTCACCCCTCCACTTT. V and J are TRBV9 and TRBJ1-6; D is unclear. V lost 2 bases and J 5 bases, leaving 8 bases between the germline ends. Germline-derived CDR1 and CDR2 are SGDLS and YYNGEE. The CDR3 runs to 14 residues.